The clone carrying this T cell receptor (beta chain) was counted only a few times. Its antigen is not identified. Per the germline V gene, CDR1 is MDHEN and CDR2 is SYDVKM. Between the trimmed V and J ends, which lost 5 bases and 2 bases, there was a span of 9 bases. The CDR3 is made up of 13 amino acids. TCRdb passed the RT-PCR reads through MiXCR, listing each CDR3 protein once. The sample has under 950,000 distinct CDR3 sequences, over 20% seen once. This sample was included in a study of response to subunit inactivated influenza vaccine. Study-wide findings and caveats: Authors suggested each seasonal flu vaccination may recruit only limited numbers of new T cells.

The chain links TRBV28 to TRBJ2-5; D not resolved. The material was PBMCs from blood, obtained roughly 5 days after vaccination. The receptor was derived from a man aged 45-60 years who received an inactivated influenza vaccine. This CDR3 reads CASSNPVQETQYF. In DNA form, the CDR3 reads TGTGCCAGCAGTAACCCGGTACAAGAGACCCAGTACTTC.